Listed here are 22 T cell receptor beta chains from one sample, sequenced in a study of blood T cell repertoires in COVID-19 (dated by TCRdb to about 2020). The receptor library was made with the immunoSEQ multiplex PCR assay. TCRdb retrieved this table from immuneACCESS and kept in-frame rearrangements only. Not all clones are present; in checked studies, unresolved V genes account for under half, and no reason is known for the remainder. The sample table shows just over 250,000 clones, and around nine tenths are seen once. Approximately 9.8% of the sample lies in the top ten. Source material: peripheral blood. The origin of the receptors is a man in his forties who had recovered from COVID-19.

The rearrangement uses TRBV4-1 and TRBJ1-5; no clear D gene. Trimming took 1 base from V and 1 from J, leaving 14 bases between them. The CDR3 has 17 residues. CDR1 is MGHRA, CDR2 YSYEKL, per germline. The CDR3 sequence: CASSQGGSPESNQPQHF. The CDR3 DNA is TGCGCCAGCAGCCAAGGAGGGTCCCCGGAGAGCAATCAGCCCCAGCATTTT.

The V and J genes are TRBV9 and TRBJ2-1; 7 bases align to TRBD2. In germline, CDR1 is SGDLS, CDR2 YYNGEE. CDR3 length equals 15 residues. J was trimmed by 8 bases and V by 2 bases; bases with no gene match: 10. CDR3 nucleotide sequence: TGTGCCAGCAGCGTCGGGACGGGGGGTGGGTATGAGCAGTTCTTC. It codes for CASSVGTGGGYEQFF.

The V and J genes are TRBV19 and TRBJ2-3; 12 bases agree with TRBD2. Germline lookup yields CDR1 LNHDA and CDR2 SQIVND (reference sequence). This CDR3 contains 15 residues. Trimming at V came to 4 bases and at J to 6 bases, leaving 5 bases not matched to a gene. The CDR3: CASSTTSGRFDTQYF. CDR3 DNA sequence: TGTGCCAGTAGTACGACTAGCGGGAGATTCGATACGCAGTATTTT.

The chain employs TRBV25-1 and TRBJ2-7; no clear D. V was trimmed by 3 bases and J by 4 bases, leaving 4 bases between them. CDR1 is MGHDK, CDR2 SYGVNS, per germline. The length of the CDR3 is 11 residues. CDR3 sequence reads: CASSDSYEQYF. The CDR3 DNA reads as TGTGCCAGCAGTGACTCGTACGAGCAGTACTTC.

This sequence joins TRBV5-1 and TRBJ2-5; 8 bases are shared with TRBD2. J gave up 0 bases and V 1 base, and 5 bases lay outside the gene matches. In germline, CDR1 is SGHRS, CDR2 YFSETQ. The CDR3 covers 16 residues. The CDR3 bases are TGCGCCAGCAGCTTGTGGGGAGCGGGGGACCAAGAGACCCAGTACTTC. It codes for CASSLWGAGDQETQYF.

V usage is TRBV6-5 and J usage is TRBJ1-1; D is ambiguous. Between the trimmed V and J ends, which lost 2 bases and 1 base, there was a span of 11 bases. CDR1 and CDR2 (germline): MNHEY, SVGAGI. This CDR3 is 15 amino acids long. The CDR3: CASSYRGYGNTEAFF. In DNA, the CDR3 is TGTGCCAGCAGTTACCGGGGATACGGGAACACTGAAGCTTTCTTT.

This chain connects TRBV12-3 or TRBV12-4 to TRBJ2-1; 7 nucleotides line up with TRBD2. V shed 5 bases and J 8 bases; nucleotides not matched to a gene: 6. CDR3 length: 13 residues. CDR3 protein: CASSPPGGHEQFF. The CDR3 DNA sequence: TGTGCCAGCAGTCCCCCGGGAGGTCATGAGCAGTTCTTC.

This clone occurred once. The CDR3 protein is CASIRRGGASGSSYEQYF. The DNA of the CDR3 is TGTGCCAGCATCCGTAGGGGGGGGGCTAGCGGGAGCTCCTACGAGCAGTACTTC. The rearrangement links TRBV27 to TRBJ2-7; 10 bases are a match to TRBD2. The junction had 15 bases not matched to a gene; V was cut back by 7 bases and J by 0 bases. Germline V gene sequence: CDR1 MNHEY, CDR2 SMNVEV (reference sequence). This CDR3 is 18 amino acids long.

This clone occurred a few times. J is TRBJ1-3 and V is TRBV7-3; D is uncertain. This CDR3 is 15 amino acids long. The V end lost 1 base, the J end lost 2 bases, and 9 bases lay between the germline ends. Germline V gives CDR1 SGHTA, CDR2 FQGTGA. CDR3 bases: TGTGCCAGCAGCTTAATAGCTGCCACTGGAAACACCATATATTTT. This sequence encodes CASSLIAATGNTIYF.

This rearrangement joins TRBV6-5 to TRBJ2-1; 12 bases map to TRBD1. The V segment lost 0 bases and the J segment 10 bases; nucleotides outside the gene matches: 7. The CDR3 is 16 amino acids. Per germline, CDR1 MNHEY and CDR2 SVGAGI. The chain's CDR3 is CASSYSGTGGPGEQFF. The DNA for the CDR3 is TGTGCCAGCAGTTACTCCGGGACAGGGGGCCCGGGAGAGCAGTTCTTC.

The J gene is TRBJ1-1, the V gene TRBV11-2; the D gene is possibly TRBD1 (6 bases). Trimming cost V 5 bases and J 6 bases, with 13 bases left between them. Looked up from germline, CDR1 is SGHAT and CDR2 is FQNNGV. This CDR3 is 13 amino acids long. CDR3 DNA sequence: TGTGCCAGCAGCCTTCGACAGGCCCCTGAAGCTTTCTTT. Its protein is CASSLRQAPEAFF. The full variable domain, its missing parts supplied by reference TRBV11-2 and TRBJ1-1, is EAGVAQSPRYKIIEKRQSVAFWCNPISGHATLYWYQQILGQGPKLLIQFQNNGVVDDSQLPKDRFSAERLKGVDSTLKIQPAKLEDSAVYLCASSLRQAPEAFFGQGTRLTVV.

This chain's CDR3 is CASTRLAGGRETQYF. The DNA for the CDR3 is TGTGCCAGCACCCGACTAGCGGGGGGGCGAGAGACCCAGTACTTC. The chain is built from TRBV2 and TRBJ2-5, with 14 bases that match TRBD2. The germline V gene encodes CDR1 SNHLY and CDR2 FYNNEI. This CDR3 has 15 residues. The V and J ends lost 7 bases and 4 bases, in that order; junction bases with no gene match: 5. The variable domain in full, completed from reference TRBV2 and TRBJ2-5, reads EPEVTQTPSHQVTQMGQEVILRCVPISNHLYFYWYRQILGQKVEFLVSFYNNEISEKSEIFDDQFSVERPDGSNFTLKIRSTKLEDSAMYFCASTRLAGGRETQYFGPGTRLLVL.

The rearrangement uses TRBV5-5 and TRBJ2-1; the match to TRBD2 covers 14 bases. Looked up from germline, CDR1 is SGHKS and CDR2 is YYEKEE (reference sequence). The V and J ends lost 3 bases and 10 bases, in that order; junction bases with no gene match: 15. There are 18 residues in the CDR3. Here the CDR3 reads CASSWRGLAGDSAGEQFF. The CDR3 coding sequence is TGTGCCAGCAGCTGGAGGGGACTAGCGGGAGACTCGGCTGGGGAGCAGTTCTTC. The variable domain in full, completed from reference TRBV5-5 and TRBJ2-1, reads DAGVTQSPTHLIKTRGQQVTLRCSPISGHKSVSWYQQVLGQGPQFIFQYYEKEERGRGNFPDRFSARQFPNYSSELNVNALLLGDSALYLCASSWRGLAGDSAGEQFFGPGTRLTVL.

DNA for the CDR3: TGTGCCAGTAGTATACTGGCAGTCCATGGCTACACCTTC. Protein: CASSILAVHGYTF. The chain couples TRBV19 to TRBJ1-2; no clear D. The CDR3 has 13 amino acids. Deletions cut 2 bases from V and 6 bases from J, with 10 bases between. Germline V gene data show CDR1 as LNHDA and CDR2 as SQIVND (reference sequence).

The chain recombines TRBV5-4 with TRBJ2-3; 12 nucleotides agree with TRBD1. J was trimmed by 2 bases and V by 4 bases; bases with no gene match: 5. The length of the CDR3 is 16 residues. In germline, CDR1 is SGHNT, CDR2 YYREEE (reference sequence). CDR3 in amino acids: CASSLGDRGPTDTQYF. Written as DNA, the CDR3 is TGTGCCAGCAGCCTGGGGGACAGGGGGCCCACAGATACGCAGTATTTT. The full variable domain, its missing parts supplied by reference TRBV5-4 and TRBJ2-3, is ETGVTQSPTHLIKTRGQQVTLRCSSQSGHNTVSWYQQALGQGPQFIFQYYREEENGRGNFPPRFSGLQFPNYSSELNVNALELDDSALYLCASSLGDRGPTDTQYFGPGTRLTVL.

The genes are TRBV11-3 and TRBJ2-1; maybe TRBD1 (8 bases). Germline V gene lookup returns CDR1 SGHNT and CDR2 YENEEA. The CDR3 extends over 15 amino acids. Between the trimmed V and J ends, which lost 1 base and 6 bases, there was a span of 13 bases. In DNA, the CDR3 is TGTGCCAGCAGCTTAGGTACAGGGGGGGGCAATGAGCAGTTCTTC. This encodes CASSLGTGGGNEQFF.

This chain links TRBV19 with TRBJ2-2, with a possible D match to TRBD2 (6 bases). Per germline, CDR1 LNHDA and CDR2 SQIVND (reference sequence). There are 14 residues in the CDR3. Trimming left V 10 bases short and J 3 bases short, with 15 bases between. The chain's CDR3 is CATTSGVDTGELFF. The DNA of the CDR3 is TGTGCCACCACGTCGGGGGTCGACACCGGGGAGCTGTTTTTT.

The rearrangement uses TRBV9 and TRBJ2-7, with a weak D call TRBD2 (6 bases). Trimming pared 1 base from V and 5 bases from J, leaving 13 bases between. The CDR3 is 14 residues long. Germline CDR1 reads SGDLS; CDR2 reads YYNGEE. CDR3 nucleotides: TGTGCCAGCAGCGTAATGGGGGGAGGACACGAGCAGTACTTC. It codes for CASSVMGGGHEQYF.

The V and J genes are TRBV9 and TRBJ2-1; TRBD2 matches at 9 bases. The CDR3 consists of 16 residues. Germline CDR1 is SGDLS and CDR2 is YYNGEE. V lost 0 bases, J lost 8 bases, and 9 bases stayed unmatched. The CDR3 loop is CASSVDLAGPVDEQFF. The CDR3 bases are TGTGCCAGCAGCGTAGACCTAGCGGGACCCGTCGATGAGCAGTTCTTC.

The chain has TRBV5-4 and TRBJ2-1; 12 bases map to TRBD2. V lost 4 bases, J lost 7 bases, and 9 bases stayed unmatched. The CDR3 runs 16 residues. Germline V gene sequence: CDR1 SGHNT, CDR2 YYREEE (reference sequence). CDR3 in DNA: TGTGCCAGCAGCATCGGACTAGCGGGAAAGTCGAATGAGCAGTTCTTC. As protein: CASSIGLAGKSNEQFF.

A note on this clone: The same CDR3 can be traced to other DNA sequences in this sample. In DNA form, the CDR3 reads TGTGCCAGCAGTGAGACAGGCTTCTACAATGAGCAGTTCTTC. Residues: CASSETGFYNEQFF. The V gene is TRBV2, the J gene TRBJ2-1, with a weak D call TRBD1 (6 bases). Deletions cut 3 bases from V and 3 bases from J, with 9 bases between. The CDR3 has 14 residues. Germline V gene data show CDR1 as SNHLY and CDR2 as FYNNEI. Full variable domain (rest looked up from reference TRBV2 and TRBJ2-1): EPEVTQTPSHQVTQMGQEVILRCVPISNHLYFYWYRQILGQKVEFLVSFYNNEISEKSEIFDDQFSVERPDGSNFTLKIRSTKLEDSAMYFCASSETGFYNEQFFGPGTRLTVL.

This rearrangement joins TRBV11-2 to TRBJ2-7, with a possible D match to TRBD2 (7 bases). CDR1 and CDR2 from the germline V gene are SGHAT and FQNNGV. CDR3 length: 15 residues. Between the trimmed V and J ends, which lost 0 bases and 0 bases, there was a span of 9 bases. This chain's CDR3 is CASSLEGGGSYEQYF. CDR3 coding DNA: TGTGCCAGCAGCTTAGAGGGAGGGGGCTCCTACGAGCAGTACTTC.